This T cell receptor (beta chain) is from a study of control samples from healthy donors and cancer patients. The CDR3 covers 12 residues. V lost 0 bases and J lost 7, with 7 bases in between. Germline loops: CDR1 SGHVS, CDR2 FQNEAQ. Only in-frame clones appear in the TCRdb table, and some are missing; sequencing was by immunoSEQ multiplex PCR. The sample data list roughly 200,000 clones. Sequencing was performed on blood. The clonotype was recovered from a woman aged 25 to 45 in good health. The chain couples TRBV7-8 to TRBJ2-7; no reliable D call. CDR3 region: CASSLAVLEQYF. For the CDR3, the DNA is TGTGCCAGCAGCTTAGCCGTTTTAGAGCAGTACTTC.